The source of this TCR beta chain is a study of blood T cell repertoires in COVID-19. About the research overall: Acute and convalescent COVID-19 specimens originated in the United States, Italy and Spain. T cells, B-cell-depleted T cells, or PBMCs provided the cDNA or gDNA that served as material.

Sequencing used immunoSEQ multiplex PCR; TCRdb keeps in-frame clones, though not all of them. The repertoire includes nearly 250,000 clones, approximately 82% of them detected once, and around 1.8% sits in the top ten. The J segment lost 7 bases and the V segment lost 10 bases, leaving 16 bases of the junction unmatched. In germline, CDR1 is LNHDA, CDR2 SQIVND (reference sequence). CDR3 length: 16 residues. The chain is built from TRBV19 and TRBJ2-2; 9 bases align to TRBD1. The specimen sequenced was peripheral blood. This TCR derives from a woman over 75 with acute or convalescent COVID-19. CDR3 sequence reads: CATTKGTGLRGGELFF. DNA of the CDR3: TGTGCCACCACGAAGGGGACAGGGCTCCGGGGCGGGGAGCTGTTTTTT.